Each of the 18 T cell receptor beta chains below was sequenced from the same sample in a study of CD8+ T cells in alopecia areata. Sequencing relied on a cDNA template that was reverse transcribed from extracted RNA. Generated by immunoSEQ multiplex PCR, the TCRdb table keeps only in-frame clones and is missing some. The sample shows hundreds of thousands of clones, around three fifths of them seen only once. The specimen was CD4+ T cells sorted from blood, collected at week 0. The receptors were sampled from a human donor with alopecia areata.

The genes are TRBV6-5 and TRBJ1-1; weak D call: TRBD1 (6 bases). V was trimmed by 3 bases and J by 1 base, leaving 9 bases between them. Germline V gives CDR1 MNHEY, CDR2 SVGAGI. The length of the CDR3 is 14 residues. CDR3 residues: CASSYAGENTEAFF. CDR3 coding DNA: TGTGCCAGCAGTTATGCAGGGGAGAACACTGAAGCTTTCTTT.

The V call is TRBV9, the J call TRBJ2-7, with 8 positions matching TRBD1. The length of the CDR3 is 17 residues. Trimming removed 4 bases from V and 2 bases from J; junction bases left unmatched: 14. The V gene's germline CDR1 is SGDLS and CDR2 YYNGEE. The DNA for the CDR3 is TGTGCCAGCAGCCCAAGCCGACAGGGGAAGCGCCCCTACGAGCAGTACTTC. As protein: CASSPSRQGKRPYEQYF. The whole variable domain, filled in from reference TRBV9 and TRBJ2-7, reads DSGVTQTPKHLITATGQRVTLRCSPRSGDLSVYWYQQSLDQGLQFLIQYYNGEERAKGNILERFSAQQFPDLHSELNLSSLELGDSALYFCASSPSRQGKRPYEQYFGPGTRLTVT.

This chain links TRBV6-4 with TRBJ1-2; D possibly corresponds to TRBD1 (5 bases). Germline loops: CDR1 MRHNA, CDR2 SNTAGT. The CDR3 sequence is 13 residues long. The ends were cut back, 10 bases at V and 4 bases at J, with 16 bases in the middle. CDR3 sequence (DNA): TGTGCCACTCGGCCGGGAGGGACCTATGGCTACACCTTC. Its protein product is CATRPGGTYGYTF.

This rearrangement joins TRBV6-1 to TRBJ2-1; D possibly corresponds to TRBD2 (7 bases). This CDR3 has 15 amino acids. V was clipped by 4 bases and J by 6 bases, with 16 bases between them. Germline CDR1 reads MNHNS; CDR2 reads SASEGT. CDR3 in DNA: TGTGCCAGCAGTGCTAGGGGGGGACACTTCAATGAGCAGTTCTTC. Protein: CASSARGGHFNEQFF.

V gene TRBV6-1 combines with J gene TRBJ2-1; unclear D gene. The germline V and J ends were trimmed by 2 bases and 15 bases, with 14 bases remaining between them. The CDR3 contains 12 residues. Germline CDR1 and CDR2: MNHNS and SASEGT. The CDR3 sequence is CASSEIARGPFF. The CDR3 DNA sequence: TGTGCCAGCAGTGAAATAGCTAGAGGTCCGTTCTTC.

This clone appeared a few times. This chain uses TRBV29-1 with TRBJ2-1, with 7 positions matching TRBD2. Trimming took 6 bases from V and 0 from J; bases not matched to a gene: 5. From germline, CDR1 is SQVTM and CDR2 ANQGSEA. The CDR3 has 14 residues. CDR3 bases: TGCAGCGTGGTACTAGCGAGCTCCTACAATGAGCAGTTCTTC. This encodes CSVVLASSYNEQFF.

The V call is TRBV5-1, the J call TRBJ2-5; 8 bases agree with TRBD1. V trimming: 5 bases; J trimming: 3 bases; junction bases outside the gene matches: 9. The CDR3 loop spans 15 amino acids. Germline values: CDR1 SGHRS, CDR2 YFSETQ. In DNA form, the CDR3 reads TGCGCCAGCAGTTCTACCCCGGGACAGGAAGAGACCCAGTACTTC. Translation: CASSSTPGQEETQYF. Supplemented by reference TRBV5-1 and TRBJ2-5, the full variable domain reads KAGVTQTPRYLIKTRGQQVTLSCSPISGHRSVSWYQQTPGQGLQFLFEYFSETQRNKGNFPGRFSGRQFSNSRSEMNVSTLELGDSALYLCASSSTPGQEETQYFGPGTRLLVL.

This clone occurred once. This rearrangement joins TRBV5-1 to TRBJ1-1, with D possibly TRBD1 on 6 matching bases. Germline CDR1 SGHRS, CDR2 YFSETQ. The CDR3 spans 13 residues. V lost 3 bases, J lost 4 bases, and 10 bases lay in between. The CDR3 sequence: CASSSRGGTEAFF. CDR3 in DNA: TGCGCCAGCAGCTCACGAGGGGGCACTGAAGCTTTCTTT.

V is TRBV6-5 and J is TRBJ1-1, with 11 bases fitting TRBD1. The V gene end was trimmed by 5 bases and the J gene end by 2 bases; junction bases not matched to a gene: 4. Germline values: CDR1 MNHEY, CDR2 SVGAGI. CDR3 length: 15 amino acids. The CDR3 nucleotides are TGTGCCAGCAGTCGGGACAGGGGGTTTAACACTGAAGCTTTCTTT. Protein sequence: CASSRDRGFNTEAFF.

The rearrangement joins TRBV29-1 to TRBJ2-1; no clear D gene. Germline V gene lookup returns CDR1 SQVTM and CDR2 ANQGSEA. This CDR3 is 10 amino acids long. The germline V and J ends were trimmed by 4 bases and 8 bases, with 6 bases remaining between them. The CDR3 DNA reads TGCAGCGTTGCGGACCATGAGCAGTTCTTC. Translated, it gives CSVADHEQFF.

This clone appeared a few times. The J gene is TRBJ1-2, the V gene TRBV6-5; 10 bases align to TRBD1. Per germline, CDR1 MNHEY and CDR2 SVGAGI. V shed 8 bases and J 4 bases; nucleotides not matched to a gene: 7. The CDR3 consists of 14 residues. CDR3 DNA: TGTGCCAGCCGGAGACAGGGGGCCTCCTATGGCTACACCTTC. Encoded protein: CASRRQGASYGYTF.

The chain has TRBV30 and TRBJ2-7; possible D gene TRBD2, 6 bases. V was pared by 7 bases and J by 6 bases, with 16 bases between. The CDR3 has 12 residues. The germline V gene has CDR1 GTSNPN and CDR2 SVGIG (reference sequence). This chain's CDR3 is CAYRRGDREQYF. The CDR3 DNA is TGTGCCTACCGGAGGGGTGATCGCGAGCAGTACTTC. Together with reference TRBV30 and TRBJ2-7, the CDR3 gives the full variable domain: SQTIHQWPATLVQPVGSPLSLECTVEGTSNPNLYWYRQAAGRGLQLLFYSVGIGQISSEVPQNLSASRPQDRQFILSSKKLLLSDSGFYLCAYRRGDREQYFGPGTRLTVT.

This chain uses TRBV2 with TRBJ2-1; D gene ambiguous. Germline CDR1 SNHLY, CDR2 FYNNEI. Trimming stripped 1 base from V and 8 bases from J, with 12 bases between. The CDR3 is 14 amino acids. Written as DNA, the CDR3 is TGTGCCAGCAGTGAAGAGGTAAGCTCCCATGAGCAGTTCTTC. Translating it yields CASSEEVSSHEQFF.

This clone was seen only a few times. J is TRBJ2-7 and V is TRBV6-5; D not resolved. V lost 2 bases to trimming and J lost 1 base, with 15 bases between them. The germline CDR1 and CDR2 sequences are MNHEY and SVGAGI. The CDR3 contains 16 residues. This chain's CDR3 is CASSYRATARSYEQYF. CDR3 coding DNA: TGTGCCAGCAGTTACCGCGCGACCGCACGGTCCTACGAGCAGTACTTC.

This clone was recorded only once. The gene calls are TRBV6-5 and TRBJ2-7, with unresolved D. This CDR3 contains 14 residues. The germline V gene has CDR1 MNHEY and CDR2 SVGAGI. Trimming took off 6 bases at V and 0 bases at J, with 12 bases between the two ends. This chain's CDR3 is CASSPTRNSYEQYF. The CDR3 DNA reads as TGTGCCAGCAGCCCGACCCGGAACTCCTACGAGCAGTACTTC.

The chain has TRBV29-1 and TRBJ2-3; 11 positions agree with TRBD2. The V gene end was trimmed by 7 bases and the J gene end by 3 bases; junction bases not matched to a gene: 6. The CDR3 is 14 amino acids. Germline V CDR1 and CDR2: SQVTM, ANQGSEA. CDR3 region: CSARSSGRTDTQYF. The CDR3 DNA is TGCAGCGCACGATCTAGCGGGAGGACAGATACGCAGTATTTT.

This clone appeared a few times. The rearrangement uses TRBV29-1 and TRBJ2-7, with 10 bases fitting TRBD1. V lost 1 base, J lost 3 bases, and 6 bases stayed unmatched. The CDR3 totals 15 residues. Per the germline V gene, CDR1 is SQVTM and CDR2 is ANQGSEA. The CDR3 reads CSVEGGQGKNYEQYF. The CDR3 nucleotides are TGCAGCGTTGAAGGGGGACAGGGGAAGAACTACGAGCAGTACTTC.

As for this clone: Its ends do not fully match the called genes, so a read error is possible. The chain combines TRBV10-3 with TRBJ2-7, with D possibly being TRBD2 (5 bases). The germline V gene has CDR1 ENHRY and CDR2 SYGVKD. This CDR3 is built from 13 residues. The CDR3 DNA reads as TGTGCCAGCAGTTTCTCCCGGGACTACGAGCAGTACTTC. Translating gives CASSFSRDYEQYF.